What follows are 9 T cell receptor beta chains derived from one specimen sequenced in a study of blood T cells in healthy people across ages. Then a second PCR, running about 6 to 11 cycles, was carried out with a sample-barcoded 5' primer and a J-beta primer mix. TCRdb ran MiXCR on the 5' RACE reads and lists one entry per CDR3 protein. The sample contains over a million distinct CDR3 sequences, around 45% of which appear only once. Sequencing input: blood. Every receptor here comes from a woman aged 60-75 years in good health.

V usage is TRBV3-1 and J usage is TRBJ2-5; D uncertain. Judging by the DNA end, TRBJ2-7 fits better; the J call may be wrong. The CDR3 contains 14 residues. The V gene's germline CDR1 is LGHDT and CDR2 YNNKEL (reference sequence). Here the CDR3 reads CASGFGLGNYEQYF. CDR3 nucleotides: TGTGCCAGCGGATTCGGGTTGGGCAACTACGAGCAGTACTTC.

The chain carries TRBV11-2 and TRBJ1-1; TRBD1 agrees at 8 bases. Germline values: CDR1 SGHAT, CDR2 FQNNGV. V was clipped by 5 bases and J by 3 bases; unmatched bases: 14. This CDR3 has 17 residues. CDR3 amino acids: CASSTFPTTGEDTEAFF. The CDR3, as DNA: TGTGCCAGCAGCACCTTTCCCACGACAGGGGAGGACACTGAAGCTTTCTTT. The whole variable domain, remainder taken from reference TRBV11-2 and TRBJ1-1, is EAGVAQSPRYKIIEKRQSVAFWCNPISGHATLYWYQQILGQGPKLLIQFQNNGVVDDSQLPKDRFSAERLKGVDSTLKIQPAKLEDSAVYLCASSTFPTTGEDTEAFFGQGTRLTVV.

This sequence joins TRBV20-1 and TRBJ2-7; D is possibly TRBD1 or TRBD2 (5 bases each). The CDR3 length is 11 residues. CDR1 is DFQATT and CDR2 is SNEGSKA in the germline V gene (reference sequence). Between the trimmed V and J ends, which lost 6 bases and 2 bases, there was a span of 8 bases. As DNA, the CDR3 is TGCAGTGCGGGGGACCCCTACGAGCAGTACTTC. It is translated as CSAGDPYEQYF.

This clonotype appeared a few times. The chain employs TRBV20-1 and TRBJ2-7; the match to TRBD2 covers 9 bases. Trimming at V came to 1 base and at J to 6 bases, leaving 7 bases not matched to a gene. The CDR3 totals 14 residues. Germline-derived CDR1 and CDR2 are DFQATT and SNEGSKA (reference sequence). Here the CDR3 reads CSARVGSGRTEQYF. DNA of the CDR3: TGCAGTGCTAGAGTGGGTAGCGGGAGAACCGAGCAGTACTTC.

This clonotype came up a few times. DNA for the CDR3: TGCAGCGTTCGCCGGGACCCATTGAAATCGTTCTTC. As protein: CSVRRDPLKSFF. The chain combines TRBV29-1 with TRBJ2-1; D possibly uses TRBD1 or TRBD2 (5 bases each). The CDR3 extends over 12 amino acids. CDR1 and CDR2 (germline): SQVTM, ANQGSEA. V lost 5 bases to trimming and J lost 15 bases, with 20 bases between them.

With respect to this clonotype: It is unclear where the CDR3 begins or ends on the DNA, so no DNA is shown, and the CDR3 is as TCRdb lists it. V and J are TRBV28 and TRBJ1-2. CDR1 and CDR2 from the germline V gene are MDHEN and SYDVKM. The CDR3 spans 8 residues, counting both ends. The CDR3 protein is CAYYGCTF.

The CDR3 loop reads CSASGGSLSETQYF. The CDR3 DNA sequence: TGCAGTGCTAGCGGGGGGTCCCTGAGCGAGACCCAGTACTTC. This chain links TRBV20-1 with TRBJ2-5; 7 bases align to TRBD2. There are 14 residues in the CDR3. The trim removed 3 bases at V and 5 bases at J, leaving 9 bases unmatched. Germline assignment: CDR1 DFQATT and CDR2 SNEGSKA (reference sequence).

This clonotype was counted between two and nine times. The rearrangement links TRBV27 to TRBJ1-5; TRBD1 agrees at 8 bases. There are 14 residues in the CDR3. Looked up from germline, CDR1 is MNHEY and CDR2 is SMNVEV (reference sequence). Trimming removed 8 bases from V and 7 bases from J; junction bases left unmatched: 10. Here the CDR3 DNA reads TGTGCCAGCGCGATAGGACAGGGTGGACAGCCCCAGCATTTT. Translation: CASAIGQGGQPQHF.

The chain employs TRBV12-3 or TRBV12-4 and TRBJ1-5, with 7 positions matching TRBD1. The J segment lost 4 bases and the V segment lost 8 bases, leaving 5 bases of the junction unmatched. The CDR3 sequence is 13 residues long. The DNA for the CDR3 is TGTGCCAGCGGAGACAGGGTGAATCAGCCCCAGCATTTT. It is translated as CASGDRVNQPQHF.